This T cell receptor beta chain was recorded in a study of CD8 T cells in Susac syndrome. The authors reverse transcribed about 0.5 to 1 ug RNA with random hexamers. Via MiXCR, TCRdb re-called the immunoSEQ multiplex PCR reads, giving one row per CDR3 protein. The sample includes some 150,000 distinct CDR3 sequences, 95% of them seen just once. This sequence originates from a human donor with multiple sclerosis. Sequenced: CD8+ T cells from PBMCs.

The CDR3 is CASSYSFPSYNEKLFF. The CDR3 bases are TGTGCCAGCAGTTACTCTTTCCCTAGCTATAATGAAAAACTGTTTTTT. V is TRBV6-5 and J is TRBJ1-4; no definite D call. The CDR3 is 16 residues long. CDR1 is MNHEY and CDR2 is SVGAGI in the germline V gene. With 0 bases removed from V and 4 bases from J, the gap between germline ends came to 12 bases.